This T cell receptor (beta chain) was found in a study of T cells after yellow fever vaccination. Study-wide findings and caveats: CD4 and CD8 compartments shared a small share of clonotypes, likely from convergent recombination. Weaker, the secondary response peaked sooner, at day 5 versus 15.

The germline V and J ends were trimmed by 4 bases and 7 bases, with 18 bases remaining between them. Germline V lookup: CDR1 SGHDT, CDR2 YYEEEE. The CDR3 covers 15 residues. As TCR cDNA was made by 5'RACE template switching, a universal primer site and UMIs were added. Each CDR3 protein gets one entry after TCRdb re-called the 5' RACE reads with MiXCR. The sample shows a few hundred thousand distinct CDR3 sequences, around 7% of them seen only once. This clonotype appeared a few times. The antigen is undetermined. The input for sequencing was PBMCs, taken about 41 days after the first yellow fever vaccination. The chain has TRBV5-6 and TRBJ2-1, with D possibly being TRBD2 (5 bases). This clonotype was obtained from a man aged 18 to 30 who received the YFV17D yellow fever vaccine. CDR3 sequence (DNA): TGTGCCAGCAGCATAACAAGCGGTCGGGTGAATGAGCAGTTCTTC. Residues: CASSITSGRVNEQFF. The entire variable domain, with the rest obtained from reference TRBV5-6 and TRBJ2-1, is as follows: DAGVTQSPTHLIKTRGQQVTLRCSPKSGHDTVSWYQQALGQGPQFIFQYYEEEERQRGNFPDRFSGHQFPNYSSELNVNALLLGDSALYLCASSITSGRVNEQFFGPGTRLTVL.